These 16 T cell receptor beta chains were all obtained from the same sample, sequenced in a study of blood T cell repertoires in COVID-19. Sequenced by immunoSEQ multiplex PCR; TCRdb stores in-frame clones only, minus some. In the table there are some 700,000 clones, 75% to 90% of which are singletons. What was sequenced was peripheral blood. Source of these receptors: a woman aged 18-29 years with acute or convalescent COVID-19.

CDR3 nucleotides: TGTGCCAGCAGCGCTAGCGGGGGGGCCCACGGGGAGCTGTTTTTT. Protein sequence: CASSASGGAHGELFF. The chain is built from TRBV9 and TRBJ2-2, with 12 nucleotides matching TRBD2. The CDR3 spans 15 residues. CDR1 is SGDLS, CDR2 YYNGEE, per germline. V was clipped by 3 bases and J by 7 bases; unmatched bases: 4.

This clone was observed a single time. CDR3 region: CASSQPRQGKNTEAFF. In DNA form, the CDR3 reads TGCGCCAGCAGCCAACCCCGACAGGGGAAGAACACTGAAGCTTTCTTT. The V and J genes are TRBV4-1 and TRBJ1-1, with 8 positions matching TRBD1. This CDR3 is 16 amino acids long. The V segment lost 2 bases and the J segment 1 base; nucleotides outside the gene matches: 6. Germline CDR1 is MGHRA and CDR2 is YSYEKL.

This sequence joins TRBV11-2 and TRBJ2-1, with a tentative D call TRBD1 (5 bases). This CDR3 has 15 residues. CDR1 and CDR2 from the germline V gene are SGHAT and FQNNGV. Trimming left V 3 bases short and J 3 bases short, with 12 bases between. CDR3 in amino acids: CASSLGRASYNEQFF. In DNA form, the CDR3 reads TGTGCCAGCAGCTTGGGCAGGGCAAGCTACAATGAGCAGTTCTTC.

The chain employs TRBV28 and TRBJ2-5; D unresolved. Trimming removed 6 bases at V and 5 bases at J, with 10 bases between. The CDR3 is made up of 12 amino acids. Per the germline V gene, CDR1 is MDHEN and CDR2 is SYDVKM. CDR3 sequence: CASRAPLETQYF. In DNA form, the CDR3 reads TGTGCCAGCAGGGCCCCTCTCGAGACCCAGTACTTC.

This clone has just one count. The gene calls are TRBV27 and TRBJ2-7; 10 positions agree with TRBD1. The CDR3 sequence is 15 residues long. V dropped 5 bases and J dropped 1; count of bases not matched to a gene: 5. Germline CDR1 reads MNHEY; CDR2 reads SMNVEV (reference sequence). CDR3 amino acids: CASSLGTGVSYEQYF. The CDR3 DNA reads TGTGCCAGCAGTCTCGGGACAGGGGTATCCTACGAGCAGTACTTC.

The table lists this clone with a count of one. This chain joins TRBV5-4 and TRBJ1-5; 8 bases fit TRBD1. CDR3 length: 17 amino acids. V shed 2 bases and J 4 bases; nucleotides not matched to a gene: 11. CDR1 is SGHNT, CDR2 YYREEE, per germline (reference sequence). CDR3 region: CASSFGPRTGLNQPQHF. CDR3 nucleotides: TGTGCCAGCAGCTTCGGCCCCCGGACAGGGCTTAATCAGCCCCAGCATTTT.

The V gene is TRBV30, the J gene TRBJ2-1, with TRBD2 matching over 7 bases. CDR1 GTSNPN and CDR2 SVGIG come from the germline V gene (reference sequence). CDR3 size: 16 residues. Germline trimming cut 0 bases from V and 4 bases from J; bases unmatched to any gene: 9. The chain's CDR3 is CAWSVSRGGGYNEQFF. The CDR3 DNA sequence: TGTGCCTGGAGTGTCTCCCGGGGCGGGGGTTACAATGAGCAGTTCTTC.

This rearrangement joins TRBV6-5 to TRBJ1-5; D gene unclear. The germline V gene has CDR1 MNHEY and CDR2 SVGAGI. The CDR3 spans 15 residues. The germline V and J ends were trimmed by 0 bases and 4 bases, with 10 bases remaining between them. CDR3 coding DNA: TGTGCCAGCAGTTACTCTCGGACGGGAAATCAGCCCCAGCATTTT. Protein sequence: CASSYSRTGNQPQHF.

The rearrangement links TRBV9 to TRBJ1-2; perhaps TRBD1 as D (6 bases). Germline-derived CDR1 and CDR2 are SGDLS and YYNGEE. The CDR3 loop spans 14 amino acids. Trimming cost V 4 bases and J 3 bases, with 13 bases left between them. The CDR3 protein is CASSFYRDDYGYTF. CDR3 in DNA: TGTGCCAGCAGCTTTTACAGGGATGACTATGGCTACACCTTC.

Written as DNA, the CDR3 is TGTGCCAGCAGGAGGACACCTACCTACGAGCAGTACTTC. This encodes CASRRTPTYEQYF. J is TRBJ2-7 and V is TRBV2, with TRBD1 as a possible D gene (5 bases). Germline V gives CDR1 SNHLY, CDR2 FYNNEI. Deletions cut 6 bases from V and 2 bases from J, with 11 bases between. This CDR3 has 13 amino acids. Based on the CDR3 plus reference TRBV2 and TRBJ2-7, the full variable domain is EPEVTQTPSHQVTQMGQEVILRCVPISNHLYFYWYRQILGQKVEFLVSFYNNEISEKSEIFDDQFSVERPDGSNFTLKIRSTKLEDSAMYFCASRRTPTYEQYFGPGTRLTVT.

The chain recombines TRBV4-2 with TRBJ2-3; 11 bases are shared with TRBD2. The CDR3 runs to 16 residues. Trimming at V came to 4 bases and at J to 4 bases, leaving 7 bases not matched to a gene. Per the germline V gene, CDR1 is LGHNA and CDR2 is YNFKEQ. CDR3 region: CASSPTSGVRADTQYF. The CDR3 nucleotides read TGTGCCAGCAGCCCGACTAGCGGGGTTAGGGCAGATACGCAGTATTTT.

The rearrangement joins TRBV6-4 to TRBJ1-2; tentative D call: TRBD1 (6 bases). The germline gives CDR1 MRHNA, CDR2 SNTAGT. Between the trimmed V and J ends, which lost 2 bases and 4 bases, there was a span of 17 bases. The CDR3 sequence is 16 residues long. DNA of the CDR3: TGTGCCAGCAGTGACCGAACGGAGACAGGTTCCTATGGCTACACCTTC. Its protein is CASSDRTETGSYGYTF.

J is TRBJ1-3 and V is TRBV4-3; no firm D call. The CDR3 spans 14 residues. Germline V gives CDR1 LGHNA, CDR2 YSLEER. Trimming took off 1 base at V and 2 bases at J, with 6 bases between the two ends. The CDR3 sequence is CASSQVYPGNTIYF. The CDR3, as DNA: TGCGCCAGCAGCCAAGTTTATCCTGGAAACACCATATATTTT.

J is TRBJ2-5 and V is TRBV19, with 13 bases that match TRBD2. The CDR3 length is 15 residues. J lost 4 bases, V lost 11 bases, and 10 bases had no gene match. CDR1 LNHDA and CDR2 SQIVND come from the germline V gene (reference sequence). This CDR3 is CAAGTSGDLGETQYF. The CDR3 nucleotides read TGTGCCGCAGGGACTAGCGGGGACTTGGGAGAGACCCAGTACTTC.

The genes are TRBV6-4 and TRBJ2-2, with 9 bases lining up with TRBD2. The CDR3 contains 16 residues. V lost 2 bases, J lost 3 bases, and 4 bases stayed unmatched. The germline gives CDR1 MRHNA, CDR2 SNTAGT. As DNA, the CDR3 is TGTGCCAGCAGTGACCTTAGCGGGAGAGACACCGGGGAGCTGTTTTTT. Its translation is CASSDLSGRDTGELFF.

The rearrangement uses TRBV4-3 and TRBJ2-1; weak D call: TRBD1 (6 bases). The CDR3 is made up of 16 amino acids. Germline CDR1 and CDR2: LGHNA and YSLEER. V was cut by 0 bases and J by 8 bases, with 17 bases left in between. The CDR3 loop reads CASSQDLGDGGDEQFF. Written as DNA, the CDR3 is TGCGCCAGCAGCCAAGACCTTGGGGATGGGGGCGATGAGCAGTTCTTC.